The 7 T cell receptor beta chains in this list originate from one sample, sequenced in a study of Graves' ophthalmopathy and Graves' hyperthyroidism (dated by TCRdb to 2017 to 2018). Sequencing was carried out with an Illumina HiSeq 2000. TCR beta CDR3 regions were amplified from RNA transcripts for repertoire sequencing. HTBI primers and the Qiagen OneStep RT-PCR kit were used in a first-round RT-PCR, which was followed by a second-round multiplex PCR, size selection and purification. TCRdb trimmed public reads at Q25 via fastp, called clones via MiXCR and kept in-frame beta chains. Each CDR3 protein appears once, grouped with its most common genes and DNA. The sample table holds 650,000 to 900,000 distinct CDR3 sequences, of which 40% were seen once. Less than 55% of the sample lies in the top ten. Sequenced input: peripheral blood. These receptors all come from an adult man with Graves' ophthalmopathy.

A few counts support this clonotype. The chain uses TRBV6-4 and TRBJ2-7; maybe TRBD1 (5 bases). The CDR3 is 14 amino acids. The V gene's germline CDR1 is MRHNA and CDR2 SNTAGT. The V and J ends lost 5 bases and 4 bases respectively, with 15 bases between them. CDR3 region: CASSYGHRRYEQYF. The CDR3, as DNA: TGTGCCAGCAGTTATGGACACCGCAGGTACGAGCAGTACTTC.

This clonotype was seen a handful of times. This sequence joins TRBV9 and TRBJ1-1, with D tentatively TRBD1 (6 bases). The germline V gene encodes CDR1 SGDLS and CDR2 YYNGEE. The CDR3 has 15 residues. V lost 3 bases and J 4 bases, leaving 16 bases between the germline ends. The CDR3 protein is CASSGARGLFTEAFF. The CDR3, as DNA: TGTGCCAGCAGCGGAGCCAGGGGATTATTCACTGAAGCTTTCTTT. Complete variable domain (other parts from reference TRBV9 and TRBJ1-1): DSGVTQTPKHLITATGQRVTLRCSPRSGDLSVYWYQQSLDQGLQFLIQYYNGEERAKGNILERFSAQQFPDLHSELNLSSLELGDSALYFCASSGARGLFTEAFFGQGTRLTVV.

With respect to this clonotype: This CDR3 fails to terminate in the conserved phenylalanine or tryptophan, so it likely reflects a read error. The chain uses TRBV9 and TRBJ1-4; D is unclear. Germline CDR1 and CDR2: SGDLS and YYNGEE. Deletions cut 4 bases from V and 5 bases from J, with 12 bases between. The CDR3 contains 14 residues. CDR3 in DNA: TGTGCCAGCAGCCTTGGTCCAATGAATGAAAAACTGTTTTTA. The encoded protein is CASSLGPMNEKLFL.

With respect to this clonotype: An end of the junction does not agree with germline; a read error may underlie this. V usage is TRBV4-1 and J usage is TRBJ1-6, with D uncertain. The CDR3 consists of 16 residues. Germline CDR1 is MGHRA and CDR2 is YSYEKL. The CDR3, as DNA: TGTGCCAGCAGCCCCTCCGGTCGGAGTGGCTTAGAACCCCTCCACTTT. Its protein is CASSPSGRSGLEPLHF.

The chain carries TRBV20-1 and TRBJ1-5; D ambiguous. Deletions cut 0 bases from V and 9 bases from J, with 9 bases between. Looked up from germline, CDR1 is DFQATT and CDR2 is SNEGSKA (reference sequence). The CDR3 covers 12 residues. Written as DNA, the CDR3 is TGCAGTGCTAGAGACAGGTCACGGCCCCAGCATTTT. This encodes CSARDRSRPQHF.

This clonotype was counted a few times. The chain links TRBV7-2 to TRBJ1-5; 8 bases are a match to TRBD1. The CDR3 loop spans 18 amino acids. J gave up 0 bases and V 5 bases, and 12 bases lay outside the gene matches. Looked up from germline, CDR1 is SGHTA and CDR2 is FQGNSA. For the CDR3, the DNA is TGTGCCAGCAGCCCGAGAGGGGGACAGGATTATAGCAATCAGCCCCAGCATTTT. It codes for CASSPRGGQDYSNQPQHF.

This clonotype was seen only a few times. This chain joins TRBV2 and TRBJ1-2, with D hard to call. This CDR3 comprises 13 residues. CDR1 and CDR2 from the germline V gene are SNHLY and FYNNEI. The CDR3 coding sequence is TGTGCTAGAGCGAACCGTGATAACTATGGCTACACCTTC. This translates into CARANRDNYGYTF.